The clone carrying this T cell receptor (beta chain) was observed a handful of times. This record belongs to a study of T cells in Graves' hyperthyroidism and ophthalmopathy. CDR1 is LNHNV and CDR2 is YYDKDF in the germline V gene (reference sequence). The V end was cut by 0 bases, the J end by 7 bases, with 5 bases between. This CDR3 contains 12 residues. Patients aged 18 to 65 had newly diagnosed hyperthyroidism of under 2 months' duration. RNA transcripts served as the template for amplifying TCR beta CDR3 regions. The HTBI set primed first-round TCR CDR3 RT-PCR. MiXCR, run by TCRdb on the multiplex PCR reads, gives a single entry per CDR3 protein. Of roughly 420,000 distinct CDR3 sequences in the sample, about 15% were seen once.

The TCR comes from a woman under 30 with Graves' hyperthyroidism. The sequenced sample consisted of blood. The rearrangement joins TRBV15 to TRBJ2-3; D remains ambiguous. DNA for the CDR3: TGTGCCACCAGCAGAGAAGGGTATACGCAGTATTTT. This translates into CATSREGYTQYF.